A selection of T cell receptor beta chains follows, all from one sample in a study of cytomegalovirus exposure and HLA in healthy donors. This table comes from immunoSEQ multiplex PCR, and its TCRdb copy is limited to in-frame clones, with some not included. The sample holds around 150,000 clones, around 80% seen once. The sample comprised PBMCs. These receptors originate from a male donor in good health and CMV-seronegative. The CDR3 runs from the conserved cysteine through the conserved F or W. D genes are given only for firm matches. Size values are once, few and many counts, or a class for expanded clones, and some rows have none.

clone_size j_call d_call cdr3_length v_call cdr3_aa cdr3_nt
- TRBJ2-5 TRBD1 13 TRBV15 CATSVRDRETQYF TGTGCCACCAGCGTCCGGGACAGAGAGACCCAGTACTTC
- TRBJ2-7 TRBD2 16 TRBV27 CASSSRSSGSMYEQYF TGTGCCAGCAGTTCCCGTTCCAGCGGGAGTATGTACGAGCAGTACTTC
- TRBJ2-1 - 16 TRBV6-5 CASSSPLSGSYNEQFF TGTGCCAGCAGTTCCCCCCTCTCCGGGAGCTACAATGAGCAGTTCTTC
- TRBJ1-6 - 16 TRBV4-3 CASSQRGGSYNSPLHF TGCGCCAGCAGCCAACGGGGAGGTTCCTATAATTCACCCCTCCACTTT
- TRBJ1-5 - 15 TRBV5-6 CASSALTDVNQPQHF TGTGCCAGCAGCGCCTTGACAGACGTCAATCAGCCCCAGCATTTT
- TRBJ1-1 TRBD1 15 TRBV5-1 CASIQGTGRVTEAFF TGCGCCAGCATTCAGGGGACAGGGAGGGTCACTGAAGCTTTCTTT
- TRBJ1-2 - 14 TRBV4-3 CASSQDRLLSGYTF TGCGCCAGCAGCCAAGATCGCCTACTTAGCGGCTACACCTTC
- TRBJ2-2 - 14 TRBV7-3 CASSRGGGTGELFF TGTGCCAGCAGCCGAGGGGGGGGAACCGGGGAGCTGTTTTTT
- TRBJ2-7 - 15 TRBV9 CASSRGVSGAYEQYF TGTGCCAGCAGCCGAGGGGTGTCAGGGGCCTACGAGCAGTACTTC
- TRBJ2-2 TRBD2 15 TRBV7-2 CASRSTSGIGGELFF TGTGCCAGCAGGAGCACTAGCGGGATTGGGGGGGAGCTGTTTTTT
- TRBJ2-5 TRBD2 16 TRBV5-4 CASSPGLVPLQETQYF TGTGCCAGCAGCCCGGGACTAGTGCCACTCCAAGAGACCCAGTACTTC
- TRBJ2-1 - 15 TRBV18 CASSPPGQVYNEQFF TGTGCCAGCTCACCACCGGGACAAGTATACAATGAGCAGTTCTTC
- TRBJ2-2 TRBD2 17 TRBV5-4 CASSAGLAGGGTGELFF TGTGCCAGCAGCGCGGGACTAGCGGGAGGTGGCACCGGGGAGCTGTTTTTT
- TRBJ2-5 TRBD1 15 TRBV5-1 CASSSGDRVTETQYF TGCGCCAGCAGCTCGGGGGACAGGGTTACAGAGACCCAGTACTTC
- TRBJ1-1 TRBD1 15 TRBV19 CASSIGDRGGTEAFF TGTGCCAGTAGTATCGGTGACAGGGGAGGCACTGAAGCTTTCTTT
- TRBJ2-7 - 10 TRBV2 CASSIYEQYF TGTGCCAGCAGTATCTACGAGCAGTACTTC
- TRBJ1-4 TRBD1 15 TRBV27 CASSPRDRVTEKLFF TGTGCCAGCAGCCCGAGGGACAGGGTTACCGAAAAACTGTTTTTT
- TRBJ2-7 TRBD1 15 TRBV7-9 CASSNGQGATYEQYF TGTGCCAGCAGCAACGGACAGGGCGCAACCTACGAGCAGTACTTC
- TRBJ1-1 - 14 TRBV28 CASTGTRLNTEAFF TGTGCCAGTACAGGGACCCGGCTGAACACTGAAGCTTTCTTT
- TRBJ2-2 - 15 TRBV5-1 CASSLGDTGAGELFF TGCGCCAGCAGCTTGGGGGACACTGGGGCCGGGGAGCTGTTTTTT
few TRBJ2-7 TRBD1 13 TRBV5-6 CASSATGFYEQYF TGTGCCAGCAGCGCGACAGGGTTCTACGAGCAGTACTTC
- TRBJ2-2 TRBD1 16 TRBV5-1 CASSLQNRGLTGELFF TGCGCCAGCAGCTTGCAAAACAGGGGGCTTACCGGGGAGCTGTTTTTT
- TRBJ2-3 - 16 TRBV6-5 CASSYSRQTRTDTQYF TGTGCCAGCAGTTACTCGAGACAGACCCGCACAGATACGCAGTATTTT
- TRBJ2-2 TRBD1 13 TRBV6-6 CASNDRADGELFF TGTGCCAGCAATGACAGGGCGGACGGGGAGCTGTTTTTT
- TRBJ2-1 TRBD2 16 TRBV5-1 CASSSGTSGFYNEQFF TGCGCCAGCAGCTCTGGGACTAGCGGGTTCTACAATGAGCAGTTCTTC